Below, 8 T cell receptor beta chains from the same sample are listed, as sequenced in a study of T cells in Graves' hyperthyroidism and ophthalmopathy. Template material for amplifying TCR beta CDR3 regions consisted of RNA transcripts. First-round RT-PCR of the TCR CDR3 relied on the HTBI primer set. One entry per CDR3 protein results from TCRdb running MiXCR on the multiplex PCR reads. The sample carries some 350,000 distinct CDR3 sequences, 15% to 20% recorded once. Sequencing was done on a sample of blood. The receptors come from a woman aged 18-35 years with Graves' hyperthyroidism.

The chain uses TRBV7-2 and TRBJ1-2, with D perhaps TRBD1 (5 bases). Trimming cost V 0 bases and J 8 bases, with 19 bases left between them. The CDR3 extends over 16 amino acids. Germline V gene lookup returns CDR1 SGHTA and CDR2 FQGNSA. The CDR3 region has the DNA TGTGCCAGCAGCTTAGCCCACGGGACCCTGAGGACGGGCTACACCTTC. As protein: CASSLAHGTLRTGYTF.

This clonotype was found many times. J is TRBJ1-1 and V is TRBV6-1; TRBD1 agrees at 12 bases. This CDR3 has 17 residues. CDR1 is MNHNS, CDR2 SASEGT, per germline. The J segment lost 5 bases and the V segment lost 6 bases, leaving 13 bases of the junction unmatched. The chain's CDR3 is CASSPLVGQGALTEAFF. Here the CDR3 DNA reads TGTGCCAGCAGCCCGCTGGTGGGACAGGGGGCGCTTACTGAAGCTTTCTTT.

This clonotype was found many times. As DNA, the CDR3 is TGTGCCAGCAGTGCTCCGTACCAAGAGACCCAGTACTTC. It yields the protein CASSAPYQETQYF. V gene TRBV6-1 combines with J gene TRBJ2-5; the D is unclear. Trimming removed 4 bases from V and 0 bases from J, with 6 bases in between. This CDR3 region has 13 residues. Per the germline V gene, CDR1 is MNHNS and CDR2 is SASEGT.

This clonotype was seen repeatedly, ten times or more. This chain links TRBV11-2 with TRBJ1-2; maybe TRBD1 (5 bases). V gave up 3 bases and J gave up 4 bases, with 12 bases separating them. CDR1 SGHAT and CDR2 FQNNGV come from the germline V gene. The CDR3 extends over 14 amino acids. The chain's CDR3 is CASSFSRAGYGYTF. CDR3 nucleotide sequence: TGTGCCAGCAGCTTCTCCAGGGCGGGCTATGGCTACACCTTC.

The table lists this clonotype with many counts. The chain's CDR3 is CASIAADSYEQYF. CDR3 sequence (DNA): TGTGCCAGCATTGCGGCAGATTCCTACGAGCAGTACTTC. The chain links TRBV6-2 or TRBV6-3 to TRBJ2-7; D call uncertain. V lost 7 bases and J 1 base, leaving 11 bases between the germline ends. This CDR3 has 13 amino acids. In germline, CDR1 is MNHEY, CDR2 SVGEGT.

V gene TRBV9 combines with J gene TRBJ1-5; D unclear. The CDR3 has 14 amino acids. Trimming left V 0 bases short and J 0 bases short, with 4 bases between. Germline-derived CDR1 and CDR2 are SGDLS and YYNGEE. The CDR3 nucleotides are TGTGCCAGCAGCGTAGACCATAGCAATCAGCCCCAGCATTTT. Translated: CASSVDHSNQPQHF. Full variable domain (outside the CDR3, taken from reference TRBV9 and TRBJ1-5): DSGVTQTPKHLITATGQRVTLRCSPRSGDLSVYWYQQSLDQGLQFLIQYYNGEERAKGNILERFSAQQFPDLHSELNLSSLELGDSALYFCASSVDHSNQPQHFGDGTRLSIL.

This clonotype ranks as medium-sized. V and J are TRBV2 and TRBJ1-1; D may be TRBD1 (5 bases). Looked up from germline, CDR1 is SNHLY and CDR2 is FYNNEI. The CDR3 runs to 16 residues. V lost 2 bases and J 2 bases, leaving 15 bases between the germline ends. The DNA of the CDR3 is TGTGCCAGCAGTGAACTGGACGACAGTTTCAACACTGAAGCTTTCTTT. Translation: CASSELDDSFNTEAFF.

This clonotype was counted ten times or more. The V and J genes are TRBV28 and TRBJ2-7; either TRBD1 or TRBD2 may supply D (5 bases each). Germline V gene sequence: CDR1 MDHEN, CDR2 SYDVKM. The V and J ends lost 10 bases and 0 bases respectively, with 16 bases between them. This CDR3 comprises 14 residues. The chain's CDR3 is CATIEAGTSYEQYF. The DNA of the CDR3 is TGTGCCACCATTGAGGCAGGGACCTCCTACGAGCAGTACTTC.